This T cell receptor (beta chain) comes out of a study of CD8+CD57+ T cells in acquired aplastic anemia. Turning to the study itself: Recorded DNA amounts for sorted CD4+ and CD8+ cells had an average of about 3.5 ug.

All patients picked for sequencing had shown, by flow cytometry, an expansion of CD8+CD57+ cells. The patients, all of them, had severe acquired aplastic anemia. Findings and limits, study-wide: In CD8+ cells, Simpson's diversity showed no significant difference between patients and controls. In common between the patients and the controls were more than 25 CD8+ CDR3 sequences.

About this clonotype: As yet, its antigen is unknown.

The CDR3 sequence is 14 residues long. Germline assignment: CDR1 LNHDA and CDR2 SQIVND (reference sequence). V was clipped by 3 bases and J by 5 bases, with 14 bases between them. Genomic DNA acted as the template from which TCR beta VDJ combination and CDR3 sequence profiling were carried out. In TCRdb, the reads were re-called with MiXCR into one record per CDR3 protein. The repertoire holds roughly 80,000 distinct CDR3 sequences, with under 80% as singletons. The receptor was isolated from a human donor with aplastic anemia. The rearrangement links TRBV19 to TRBJ2-7; unclear D gene. The sample taken for sequencing was sorted CD4+, CD8+, or CD8+CD57+ T cells (not recorded which) from PBMCs. CDR3: CASSIAAVPNEQYF. The CDR3 nucleotides read TGTGCCAGTAGTATCGCGGCCGTCCCCAACGAGCAGTACTTC.